The next 30 T cell receptor beta chains were all read from a single sample in a study of T cell changes during pregnancy in multiple sclerosis. The table came from immunoSEQ multiplex PCR; TCRdb's copy has only in-frame clones and leaves some out. This sample has 70,000 to 100,000 clones, with 94% found just once. The material was peripheral blood, obtained in the third trimester of pregnancy. The receptors here all came from a female donor with multiple sclerosis, enrolled in a pregnancy study.

The rearrangement joins TRBV7-9 to TRBJ1-2; D is possibly TRBD1 (6 bases). V was pared by 4 bases and J by 0 bases, with 18 bases between. The CDR3 length is 17 residues. The germline V gene encodes CDR1 SEHNR and CDR2 FQNEAQ (reference sequence). CDR3 region: CASSYFDRSYSNYGYTF. CDR3 coding DNA: TGTGCCAGCAGCTACTTCGACAGGTCCTACTCTAACTATGGCTACACCTTC.

The count of this clone is one. The chain combines TRBV18 with TRBJ1-2; 7 bases align to TRBD1. V shed 3 bases, J shed 5 bases, and the junction held 3 bases outside the gene matches. The germline V gene encodes CDR1 KGHSH and CDR2 LQKENI. The CDR3 has 13 amino acids. CDR3 loop: CASSPGQKYGYTF. CDR3 bases: TGTGCCAGCTCACCGGGACAGAAATATGGCTACACCTTC. The whole variable domain, remainder taken from reference TRBV18 and TRBJ1-2, is NAGVMQNPRHLVRRRGQEARLRCSPMKGHSHVYWYRQLPEEGLKFMVYLQKENIIDESGMPKERFSAEFPKEGPSILRIQQVVRGDSAAYFCASSPGQKYGYTFGSGTRLTVV.

This clone showed up just once. The chain recombines TRBV7-9 with TRBJ2-7; TRBD2 is a possible D gene (5 bases). This CDR3 comprises 16 residues. Deletions cut 5 bases from V and 0 bases from J, with 17 bases between. Germline loops: CDR1 SEHNR, CDR2 FQNEAQ (reference sequence). The CDR3 DNA reads TGTGCCAGCAGCCCTGAAGGTAGCGTAGTCTCCTACGAGCAGTACTTC. This codes for CASSPEGSVVSYEQYF.

The chain couples TRBV9 to TRBJ1-2; unclear D gene. Per the germline V gene, CDR1 is SGDLS and CDR2 is YYNGEE. The length of the CDR3 is 10 residues. Trimming took off 3 bases at V and 8 bases at J, with 5 bases between the two ends. The CDR3 DNA follows: TGTGCCAGCAGCGGCAGGGGCTACACCTTC. Translated: CASSGRGYTF.

This rearrangement joins TRBV27 to TRBJ1-2; a weak D match, TRBD1 (6 bases). CDR3 length: 14 amino acids. The V end lost 2 bases, the J end lost 6 bases, and 13 bases lay between the germline ends. The germline V gene has CDR1 MNHEY and CDR2 SMNVEV (reference sequence). DNA of the CDR3: TGTGCCAGCAGTTTACAGGGGCTGGGGAATGGCTACACCTTC. As protein: CASSLQGLGNGYTF.

The rearrangement links TRBV19 to TRBJ2-1; D unclear. V lost 4 bases and J 7 bases, leaving 8 bases between the germline ends. Germline V lookup: CDR1 LNHDA, CDR2 SQIVND (reference sequence). This CDR3 is 12 amino acids long. Here the CDR3 DNA reads TGTGCCAGTAGTACCCCGTATAATGAGCAGTTCTTC. This gives the protein CASSTPYNEQFF.

J is TRBJ2-3 and V is TRBV5-1; D call uncertain. V gave up 0 bases and J gave up 0 bases, with 11 bases separating them. CDR1 SGHRS and CDR2 YFSETQ come from the germline V gene. This CDR3 has 16 residues. CDR3 nucleotides: TGCGCCAGCAGCTTGGGAGCGCAACCTAGCACAGATACGCAGTATTTT. Amino acid sequence: CASSLGAQPSTDTQYF.

The chain links TRBV7-3 to TRBJ2-3, with 7 positions matching TRBD1. Germline CDR1 SGHTA, CDR2 FQGTGA. CDR3 size: 16 residues. Trimming removed 5 bases from V and 1 base from J; junction bases left unmatched: 9. CDR3 loop: CASSLTGQRGTDTQYF. The CDR3 DNA is TGTGCCAGCAGCCTGACAGGGCAAAGGGGCACAGATACGCAGTATTTT.

This rearrangement joins TRBV27 to TRBJ2-7, with 10 positions matching TRBD1. Germline V gene data show CDR1 as MNHEY and CDR2 as SMNVEV (reference sequence). The CDR3 extends over 17 amino acids. Losses at the gene ends were 5 bases for V and 0 bases for J; bases not matched to a gene: 10. The CDR3 DNA sequence: TGTGCCAGCAGTCCGGGACAGGGGATTCCCCGCTCCTACGAGCAGTACTTC. It codes for CASSPGQGIPRSYEQYF.

The V and J genes are TRBV11-2 and TRBJ2-5, with 8 bases lining up with TRBD2. The CDR3 loop spans 14 amino acids. The V gene's germline CDR1 is SGHAT and CDR2 FQNNGV. The trim removed 3 bases at V and 1 base at J, leaving 1 base unmatched. The CDR3 sequence is CASSLTSAQETQYF. CDR3 in DNA: TGTGCCAGCAGCTTGACTAGCGCCCAAGAGACCCAGTACTTC.

The V and J genes are TRBV5-4 and TRBJ1-1, with TRBD1 matching over 9 bases. Germline V lookup: CDR1 SGHNT, CDR2 YYREEE (reference sequence). V was pared by 3 bases and J by 6 bases, with 6 bases of the junction left unmatched. This CDR3 is 14 amino acids long. The CDR3 DNA is TGTGCCAGCAGCTCGGACAGGGGACGGTCTGAAGCTTTCTTT. Encoded protein: CASSSDRGRSEAFF. Using reference TRBV5-4 and TRBJ1-1 for the parts outside the CDR3, the full variable domain is ETGVTQSPTHLIKTRGQQVTLRCSSQSGHNTVSWYQQALGQGPQFIFQYYREEENGRGNFPPRFSGLQFPNYSSELNVNALELDDSALYLCASSSDRGRSEAFFGQGTRLTVV.

The chain links TRBV5-1 to TRBJ2-2; weak D call: TRBD1 (6 bases). Per the germline V gene, CDR1 is SGHRS and CDR2 is YFSETQ. The V end was cut by 4 bases, the J end by 2 bases, with 15 bases between. The CDR3 is 16 amino acids. CDR3 nucleotide sequence: TGCGCCAGCAGCATCACAGGGTTCGGCAACACCGGGGAGCTGTTTTTT. This gives the protein CASSITGFGNTGELFF.

The J gene is TRBJ2-7, the V gene TRBV2, with 8 bases identical to TRBD1. The CDR3 length is 13 residues. The ends lost 6 bases at V and 2 bases at J; junction bases unmatched: 3. Looked up from germline, CDR1 is SNHLY and CDR2 is FYNNEI. Here the CDR3 DNA reads TGTGCCAGCAGCGAGACAGGGGCCTACGAGCAGTACTTC. It is translated as CASSETGAYEQYF. Variable domain in full (rest from reference TRBV2 and TRBJ2-7): EPEVTQTPSHQVTQMGQEVILRCVPISNHLYFYWYRQILGQKVEFLVSFYNNEISEKSEIFDDQFSVERPDGSNFTLKIRSTKLEDSAMYFCASSETGAYEQYFGPGTRLTVT.

The CDR3 loop reads CSAADGENIQYF. The CDR3 bases are TGCAGCGCTGCCGACGGGGAAAACATTCAGTACTTC. The V and J genes are TRBV29-1 and TRBJ2-4, with D perhaps matching TRBD2 (5 bases). Germline V CDR1 and CDR2: SQVTM, ANQGSEA. V was pared by 7 bases and J by 5 bases, with 12 bases between. CDR3 length: 12 residues.

Note on this clone: This same CDR3 is encoded by further DNA sequences in the sample. This chain connects TRBV6-6 to TRBJ1-2; TRBD1 matches 7 bases. Trimming removed 2 bases from V and 3 bases from J; junction bases left unmatched: 3. The CDR3 has 14 residues. Germline V gene lookup returns CDR1 MNHNY and CDR2 SVGAGI (reference sequence). The CDR3 loop reads CASSYGTADYGYTF. The CDR3 bases are TGTGCCAGCAGTTACGGGACAGCGGACTATGGCTACACCTTC.

This chain links TRBV13 with TRBJ2-5; D not resolved. Per germline, CDR1 PRHDT and CDR2 FYEKMQ (reference sequence). Trimming left V 0 bases short and J 4 bases short, with 9 bases between. The CDR3 runs 14 residues. CDR3 region: CASSLGTTGETQYF. The CDR3 DNA is TGTGCCAGCAGCTTAGGGACCACGGGAGAGACCCAGTACTTC.

V gene TRBV25-1 combines with J gene TRBJ1-1; unclear D gene. V was clipped by 7 bases and J by 0 bases, with 9 bases between them. Germline CDR1 is MGHDK and CDR2 is SYGVNS. The CDR3 spans 13 residues. Here the CDR3 DNA reads TGTGCCAGCATGGCAGGTATGAACACTGAAGCTTTCTTT. Translated, it gives CASMAGMNTEAFF.

The chain has TRBV5-4 and TRBJ1-4; 9 nucleotides match TRBD1. Germline loops: CDR1 SGHNT, CDR2 YYREEE (reference sequence). V shed 2 bases, J shed 10 bases, and the junction held 9 bases outside the gene matches. The CDR3 runs 15 residues. Here the CDR3 reads CASSFQTGGVGKLFF. In nucleotides, the CDR3 is TGTGCCAGCAGCTTCCAGACAGGGGGAGTGGGAAAACTGTTTTTT.

The rearrangement uses TRBV4-1 and TRBJ2-1, with 9 bases fitting TRBD2. Germline V gene data show CDR1 as MGHRA and CDR2 as YSYEKL. J gave up 8 bases and V 2 bases, and 7 bases lay outside the gene matches. This CDR3 spans 15 amino acids. The CDR3 region has the DNA TGCGCCAGCAGCCAACCGGGACTAGCAGGATATGAGCAGTTCTTC. It is translated as CASSQPGLAGYEQFF.

This rearrangement joins TRBV28 to TRBJ1-1; 7 bases match TRBD1. The CDR3 is 17 amino acids. Germline V gene sequence: CDR1 MDHEN, CDR2 SYDVKM. V shed 4 bases and J 0 bases; nucleotides not matched to a gene: 11. The CDR3 protein is CASSCRTQGLLNTEAFF. In DNA, the CDR3 is TGTGCCAGCAGTTGTCGGACACAGGGGCTACTGAACACTGAAGCTTTCTTT.

The CDR3 is CASSLGAPIYEQYF. CDR3 bases: TGTGCCAGCAGCTTGGGAGCCCCTATCTACGAGCAGTACTTC. The chain combines TRBV11-1 with TRBJ2-7; D might be TRBD2 (5 bases). CDR3 length equals 14 residues. Germline V gene data show CDR1 as SGHAT and CDR2 as FQDESV (reference sequence). The V gene lost 3 bases and the J gene lost 3 bases, with 12 bases spanning the gap.

This chain uses TRBV27 with TRBJ2-1, with 9 positions matching TRBD2. Germline CDR1 is MNHEY and CDR2 is SMNVEV (reference sequence). The V gene end was trimmed by 5 bases and the J gene end by 9 bases; junction bases not matched to a gene: 11. The CDR3 has 15 residues. The CDR3 loop is CASSPFRTSVGEQFF. The CDR3 DNA reads as TGTGCCAGCAGTCCCTTTCGGACTAGCGTGGGTGAGCAGTTCTTC.

This sequence joins TRBV25-1 and TRBJ2-5, with TRBD1 matching over 7 bases. Germline lookup yields CDR1 MGHDK and CDR2 SYGVNS. V was clipped by 5 bases and J by 4 bases; unmatched bases: 1. This CDR3 has 12 residues. The CDR3 sequence: CASSPGGETQYF. DNA for the CDR3: TGTGCCAGCAGTCCAGGGGGAGAGACCCAGTACTTC. Full variable domain (outside the CDR3, taken from reference TRBV25-1 and TRBJ2-5): EADIYQTPRYLVIGTGKKITLECSQTMGHDKMYWYQQDPGMELHLIHYSYGVNSTEKGDLSSESTVSRIRTEHFPLTLESARPSHTSQYLCASSPGGETQYFGPGTRLLVL.

The chain employs TRBV29-1 and TRBJ2-6; D may be TRBD1 (6 bases). Per the germline V gene, CDR1 is SQVTM and CDR2 is ANQGSEA. V lost 5 bases to trimming and J lost 0 bases, with 17 bases between them. The CDR3 extends over 17 amino acids. CDR3 sequence: CSVFISGDTSGANVLTF. For the CDR3, the DNA is TGCAGCGTTTTTATCTCAGGGGATACCTCTGGGGCCAACGTCCTGACTTTC.

The chain recombines TRBV29-1 with TRBJ2-5, with 12 bases identical to TRBD2. V dropped 4 bases and J dropped 5; count of bases not matched to a gene: 8. CDR3 length equals 15 residues. Germline V gene sequence: CDR1 SQVTM, CDR2 ANQGSEA. The CDR3 sequence is CSVGLAGVLGETQYF. The CDR3 DNA reads TGCAGCGTTGGACTAGCGGGAGTCTTAGGGGAGACCCAGTACTTC.

The CDR3 sequence is CASSPTGGLSTDTQYF. DNA of the CDR3: TGTGCCAGCAGTCCTACCGGGGGGCTTAGCACAGATACGCAGTATTTT. This chain joins TRBV9 and TRBJ2-3; maybe TRBD2 (7 bases). The CDR3 covers 16 residues. Trimming removed 5 bases from V and 0 bases from J, with 16 bases in between. Germline V gives CDR1 SGDLS, CDR2 YYNGEE.

CDR3 bases: TGCAGCGTTCGTACAGCACCGAACACTGAAGCTTTCTTT. This gives the protein CSVRTAPNTEAFF. The chain recombines TRBV29-1 with TRBJ1-1; no clear D. Germline V gene data show CDR1 as SQVTM and CDR2 as ANQGSEA. This CDR3 region has 13 residues. Trimming pared 5 bases from V and 1 base from J, leaving 11 bases between.

The chain is built from TRBV6-5 and TRBJ2-1, with D perhaps TRBD1 (5 bases). This CDR3 has 13 residues. Germline CDR1 is MNHEY and CDR2 is SVGAGI. Trimming removed 0 bases at V and 10 bases at J, with 10 bases between. CDR3 nucleotides: TGTGCCAGCAGTTACTCAGGGGTGAAGGAGCAGTTCTTC. Translated: CASSYSGVKEQFF.

The chain recombines TRBV7-9 with TRBJ2-7; 11 nucleotides agree with TRBD2. Germline V gene sequence: CDR1 SEHNR, CDR2 FQNEAQ (reference sequence). This CDR3 contains 14 residues. V shed 5 bases and J 7 bases; nucleotides not matched to a gene: 7. CDR3 sequence (DNA): TGTGCCAGCAGCGGACTAGCGGGCCTAGGGGAGCAGTACTTC. Translating it yields CASSGLAGLGEQYF.

This clone was seen only once. This chain uses TRBV29-1 with TRBJ1-3; 7 positions agree with TRBD1. Germline V gene sequence: CDR1 SQVTM, CDR2 ANQGSEA. This CDR3 has 16 residues. V was clipped by 0 bases and J by 3 bases; unmatched bases: 8. The CDR3 DNA reads TGCAGCGTTGAAGAGGAGGGGGCGGAATTTGGAAACACCATATATTTT. Residues: CSVEEEGAEFGNTIYF.